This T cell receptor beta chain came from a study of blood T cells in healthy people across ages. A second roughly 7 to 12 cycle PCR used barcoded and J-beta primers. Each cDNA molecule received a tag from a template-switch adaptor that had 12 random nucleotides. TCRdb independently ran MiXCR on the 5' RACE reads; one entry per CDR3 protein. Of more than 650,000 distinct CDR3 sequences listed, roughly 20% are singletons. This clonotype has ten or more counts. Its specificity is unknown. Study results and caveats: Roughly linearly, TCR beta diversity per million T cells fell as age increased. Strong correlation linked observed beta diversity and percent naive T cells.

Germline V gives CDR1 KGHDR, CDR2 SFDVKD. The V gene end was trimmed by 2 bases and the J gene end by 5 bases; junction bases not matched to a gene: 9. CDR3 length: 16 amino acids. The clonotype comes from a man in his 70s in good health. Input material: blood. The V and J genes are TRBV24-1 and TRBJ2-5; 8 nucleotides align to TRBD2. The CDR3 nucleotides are TGTGCCACCAGTGATTACCCGGGACTAGGCGTGGAGACCCAGTACTTC. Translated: CATSDYPGLGVETQYF.